The rows below give T cell receptor beta chains drawn from one sample of a study of T cells in localized non-small cell lung cancer. Clones were sequenced by immunoSEQ multiplex PCR, and TCRdb holds only the in-frame ones, with some missing. The data contain about 26,000 clones, 81% of them seen just once; the ten biggest clones take up roughly 10%. Sequenced here: peripheral blood, sampled before any cancer treatment. The origin of the receptors is a man aged 40 to 70 with stage III squamous cell lung carcinoma. Both conserved end residues are part of each CDR3. The D gene is left open where the match is weak. A clone size is listed for some rows: how often the clone was seen (once, few, many), or a class if it is expanded.

j_call,v_call,clone_size,d_call,cdr3_nt,cdr3_aa
TRBJ1-1,TRBV15,few,TRBD1,TGTGCCACCAGCAGAGGGACCGGGACAGCCGGAAACACTGAAGCTTTCTTT,CATSRGTGTAGNTEAFF
TRBJ1-2,TRBV10-3,-,TRBD1,TGTGCCATCAGTGACTCGACAGGGGAGAGAACCTTC,CAISDSTGERTF
TRBJ2-7,TRBV6-5,-,-,TGTGCCAGCAGAGACACAGGGAGGGTCGACGAGCAGTACTTC,CASRDTGRVDEQYF
TRBJ1-3,TRBV28,-,-,TGTGCCAGCAGTTCCGTGTTTAGAAACACCATATATTTT,CASSSVFRNTIYF
TRBJ1-5,TRBV11-2,-,-,TGTGCCAGCAGCTTAGGGGGTAGCAATCAGCCCCAGCATTTT,CASSLGGSNQPQHF
TRBJ1-5,TRBV5-6,-,-,TGTGCCAGCAGCTTTAATGGGGTGGGTCAGCCCCAGCATTTT,CASSFNGVGQPQHF
TRBJ2-1,TRBV19,-,-,TGTGCCAGTAAATCCGGCGGGGCCGACTACAATGAGCAGTTCTTC,CASKSGGADYNEQFF
TRBJ1-1,TRBV28,-,-,TGTGCCAGTGGTTGGGATCTGTCTGAAGCTTTCTTT,CASGWDLSEAFF
TRBJ1-4,TRBV7-2,few,TRBD1,TGTGCCAGCAGCGGATTACAGGGGGTCGGGGAAAAACTGTTTTTT,CASSGLQGVGEKLFF
TRBJ1-1,TRBV18,-,-,TGTGCCAGCTCACCCCAGGGGAACACTGAAGCTTTCTTT,CASSPQGNTEAFF
TRBJ2-1,TRBV30,-,-,TGTGCCTGGAGGGCTTACAATGAGCAGTTCTTC,CAWRAYNEQFF
TRBJ2-2,TRBV11-2,once,TRBD2,TGTGCCAGCAGCCCCGGGGGGGGTTCCGGGGAGCTGTTTTTT,CASSPGGGSGELFF
TRBJ1-5,TRBV6-1,-,-,TGTGCCAGCACAGGGGCGATAGCCCCAAATCAGCCCCAGCATTTT,CASTGAIAPNQPQHF
TRBJ2-3,TRBV4-2,-,TRBD2,TGTGCCAGCAGCCAAATTGAACAGGGGACTAGCGGGGCAGATACGCAGTATTTT,CASSQIEQGTSGADTQYF
TRBJ2-1,TRBV25-1,-,-,TGTGCCAGCAGTGCGCCCGCTATCTCATCCTACAATGAGCAGTTCTTC,CASSAPAISSYNEQFF
TRBJ1-1,TRBV7-9,-,TRBD1,TGTGCCAGCACCTCGGACAGGGGACGGTTTGAAGCTTTCTTT,CASTSDRGRFEAFF
TRBJ2-5,TRBV6-1,-,-,TGTCTCTCTCTGCGGGCGGGAAGGGAAGAGACCCAGTACTTC,CLSLRAGREETQYF
TRBJ2-2,TRBV19,-,-,TGTGCCAGTAGTATTCGAAAGACGGGGGTCGGGGAGCTGTTTTTT,CASSIRKTGVGELFF
TRBJ1-6,TRBV7-2,-,-,TGTGCCAGCAGCTCCAGGGTGCCAAATTCACCCCTCCACTTT,CASSSRVPNSPLHF
TRBJ1-5,TRBV10-3,-,-,TGTGCCATCAGTGAGTCAGGGCAGCTCAATCAGCCCCAGCATTTT,CAISESGQLNQPQHF
TRBJ2-7,TRBV30,-,TRBD1,TGTGCCTTACAGGGGGCGAGGGAGCAGTACTTC,CALQGAREQYF
TRBJ2-7,TRBV7-3,-,TRBD2,TGTGCCAGCAGCCCCTACGGTGGCGGGAGGGCCAACGAGCAGTACTTC,CASSPYGGGRANEQYF
TRBJ2-3,TRBV9,once,-,TGTGCCAGCAGCGTAGAAGGAGCACCGACAGATACGCAGTATTTT,CASSVEGAPTDTQYF
TRBJ1-3,TRBV19,-,-,TGTGCCAGTAGTCCTGTCGGAAACACCATATATTTT,CASSPVGNTIYF
TRBJ2-3,TRBV7-7,once,-,TGTGCTAGCAGCTTAGGCCACGGCACAGATACGCAGTATTTT,CASSLGHGTDTQYF
TRBJ1-1,TRBV6-5,-,TRBD1,TGTGCCATACAGGGGGCAAGTGGCACTGAAGCTTTCTTT,CAIQGASGTEAFF
TRBJ2-4,TRBV11-3,-,TRBD1,TGTGCCAGCAGCCCGGGGACAGGAAGAAAAAACATTCAGTACTTC,CASSPGTGRKNIQYF
TRBJ1-1,TRBV2,few,-,TGTGCCAGCAGCCGACCCGGGACGGAGTCTTATTCTGAAGCTTTCTTT,CASSRPGTESYSEAFF
TRBJ1-3,TRBV2,-,-,TGTGCCAGCACCTCACGCCGGGAGAGCACCATATATTTT,CASTSRRESTIYF
TRBJ1-1,TRBV2,few,TRBD1,TGTGCCAGCAGTGAGGGGAGGGGGCGAACTGAAGCTTTCTTT,CASSEGRGRTEAFF
TRBJ1-2,TRBV19,-,-,TGTGCCACTCGGGCCCCCTCCGGCTACACCTTC,CATRAPSGYTF
TRBJ1-1,TRBV6-1,-,TRBD1,TGTGCCAGCGGGGGGGACAGGTGGAACACTGAAGCTTTCTTT,CASGGDRWNTEAFF
TRBJ2-5,TRBV5-4,-,-,TGTGCCAGCAGCGTGTGGGGGAGAGGGGAGGAGACCCAGTACTTC,CASSVWGRGEETQYF
TRBJ2-7,TRBV10-3,-,-,TGTGCCATCTGGGGGGGCGCGGCTTACGAGCAGTACTTC,CAIWGGAAYEQYF
TRBJ2-7,TRBV11-2,-,-,TGTGCCAGCAGCCCACGGGCAGGCGCCTACGAGCAGTACTTC,CASSPRAGAYEQYF
TRBJ2-1,TRBV7-9,-,-,TGTGCCAGCAGCCCCCCGGGCCAGGGAGGGCAGTTCTTC,CASSPPGQGGQFF
TRBJ1-2,TRBV29-1,-,-,TGCAGCGGCAAACAGGGTACCTATGGCTACACCTTC,CSGKQGTYGYTF
TRBJ2-1,TRBV4-1,few,-,TGCGCCAGCAGCCAAGATGAGGCAGGGGTCGAGCAGTTCTTC,CASSQDEAGVEQFF
TRBJ2-1,TRBV4-1,-,TRBD2,TGCGCCAGCAGCCTGCCGGGACTAGCGGGTTATAATGAGCAGTTCTTC,CASSLPGLAGYNEQFF
TRBJ2-3,TRBV19,-,-,TGTGCCAGTAGAACAAGGAGGGGGAACACAGATACGCAGTATTTT,CASRTRRGNTDTQYF
TRBJ2-7,TRBV27,-,-,TGTGCCAGTGGTACTCTTGGGGGTTACGAGCAGTACTTC,CASGTLGGYEQYF
TRBJ1-2,TRBV4-1,-,-,TGCGCCAGCAGCCAAGCTTTCCCTGGAGGGAACGTCGGCTACACCTTC,CASSQAFPGGNVGYTF
TRBJ1-2,TRBV7-2,-,-,TGTGCCAGCAGCTTACAGGGGCTAGGCTACACCTTC,CASSLQGLGYTF